A selection of T cell receptor beta chains follows, all from one sample in a study of control samples from healthy donors and cancer patients. Profiled with immunoSEQ multiplex PCR; TCRdb holds only in-frame clones, not every one. Found here are about 95,000 clones, around four fifths of them singletons; the top ten hold approximately 20%. Sequencing was performed on blood. All receptors derive from a man under 40 in good health. CDR3s include the opening cysteine and the closing phenylalanine or tryptophan.

TRBV10-1 | CASSESSNTEAFF
TRBV28 | CASSPSGPSTDTQYF
TRBV29-1 | CSGVGQDPNEQYF
TRBV7-3 | CASSLRWEDTQYF
TRBV6-2/TRBV6-3 | CASSYGITSGVTDTQYF
TRBV10-3 | CAISHTDTQYF
TRBV3-1/TRBV3-2 | CASSQDLGGENNEQFF
TRBV6-1 | CASSVAGGSYEQYF
TRBV3-1/TRBV3-2 | CASSQSGQGTPLHF
TRBV7-3 | CASSLNRGTDTQYF
TRBV7-7 | CASSPIGGRVDTQYF
TRBV5-6 | CASSSLGTGVGEQYF
TRBV27 | CASSFQQSHEQYF
TRBV27 | CASRLTWLGTGGAANTEAFF
TRBV19 | CASSPTNTGELFF
TRBV2 | CASSGGKPEAFF
TRBV6-5 | CASKAGQVNTEAFF
TRBV27 | CASSYRFTYEQYF
TRBV6-5 | CASSYRGPYEQYF
TRBV6-2/TRBV6-3 | CASSYTGQGRALEKLFF
TRBV7-7 | CASSHNSPLHF
TRBV7-2 | CASSSFPGVQFF
TRBV12-3/TRBV12-4 | CASSILLYGYTF
TRBV5-4 | CASSKPQGANSPLHF
TRBV6-6 | CASSPRTSGSFNEQFF
TRBV27 | CASSLRQPGELFF
TRBV5-1 | CASSSMTSGVTDTQYF
TRBV10-3 | CAISKSTGDRDEQFF
TRBV9 | CASSVVPSGAQETQYF
TRBV19 | CASSMGRSLPSYEQYF
TRBV5-1 | CASSLRPGWGNTEAFF
TRBV29-1 | CSVEVGRGGRGTEAFF
TRBV4-2 | CASSQFNPGQGSGYTF
TRBV27 | CASRRTGSYGYTF
TRBV5-6 | CASSLDQNYGYTF
TRBV2 | CAGGTSRETQYF
TRBV30 | CAWSVGVWGRSNYGYTF
TRBV9 | CASSTWTGIGTGELFF
TRBV6-2/TRBV6-3 | CASSYGTGGMNTEAFF
TRBV12-5 | CASGPTGVNNSPLHF
TRBV19 | CASSINRGGNTEAFF
TRBV12-5 | CASGLVQGSYNEQFF
TRBV5-1 | CASSFGETQYF
TRBV5-1 | CASSLFRDGAYEQYF
TRBV5-1 | CASSYLPRTGSYNEQFF
TRBV5-1 | CASSPDDSYEQYF